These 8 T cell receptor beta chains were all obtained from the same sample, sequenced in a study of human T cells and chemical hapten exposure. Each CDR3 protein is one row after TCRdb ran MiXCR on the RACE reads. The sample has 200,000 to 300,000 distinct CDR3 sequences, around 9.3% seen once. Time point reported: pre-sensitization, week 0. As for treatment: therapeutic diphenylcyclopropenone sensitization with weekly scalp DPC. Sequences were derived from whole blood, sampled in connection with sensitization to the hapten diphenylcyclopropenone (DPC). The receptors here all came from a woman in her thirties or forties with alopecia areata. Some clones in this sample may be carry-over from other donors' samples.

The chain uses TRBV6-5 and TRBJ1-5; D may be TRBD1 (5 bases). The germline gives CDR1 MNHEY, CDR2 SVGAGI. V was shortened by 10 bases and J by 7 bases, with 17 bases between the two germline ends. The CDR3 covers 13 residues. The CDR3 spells CATRVAPGQPQHF. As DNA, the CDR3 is TGTGCCACCAGGGTCGCCCCAGGACAGCCCCAGCATTTT.

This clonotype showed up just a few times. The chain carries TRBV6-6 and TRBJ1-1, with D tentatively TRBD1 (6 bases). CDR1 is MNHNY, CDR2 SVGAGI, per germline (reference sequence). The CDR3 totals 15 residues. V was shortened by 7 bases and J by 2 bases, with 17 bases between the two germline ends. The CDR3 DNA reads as TGTGCCAGCATCCCCCAGGGCAGGGGCAACACTGAAGCTTTCTTT. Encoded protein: CASIPQGRGNTEAFF.

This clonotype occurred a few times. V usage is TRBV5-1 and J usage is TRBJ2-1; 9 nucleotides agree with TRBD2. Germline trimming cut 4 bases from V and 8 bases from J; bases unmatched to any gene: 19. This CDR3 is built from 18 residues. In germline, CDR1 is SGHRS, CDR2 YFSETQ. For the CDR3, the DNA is TGCGCCAGCAGCAGGTCCCCGCAGGGTAGCGGGAGTCATGATGAGCAGTTCTTC. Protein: CASSRSPQGSGSHDEQFF. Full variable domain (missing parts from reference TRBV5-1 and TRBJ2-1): KAGVTQTPRYLIKTRGQQVTLSCSPISGHRSVSWYQQTPGQGLQFLFEYFSETQRNKGNFPGRFSGRQFSNSRSEMNVSTLELGDSALYLCASSRSPQGSGSHDEQFFGPGTRLTVL.

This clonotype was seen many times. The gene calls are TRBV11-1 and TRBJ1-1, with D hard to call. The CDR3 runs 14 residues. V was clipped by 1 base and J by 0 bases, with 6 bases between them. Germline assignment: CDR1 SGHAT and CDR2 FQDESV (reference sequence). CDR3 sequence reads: CASSLDVVNTEAFF. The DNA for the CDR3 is TGTGCCAGCAGCTTAGACGTCGTGAACACTGAAGCTTTCTTT.

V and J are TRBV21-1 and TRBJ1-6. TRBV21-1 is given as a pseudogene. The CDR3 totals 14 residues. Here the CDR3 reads CGGRPRIYNSPLHF. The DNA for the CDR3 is TGTGGCGGCCGGCCTCGCATCTATAATTCACCCCTCCACTTT.

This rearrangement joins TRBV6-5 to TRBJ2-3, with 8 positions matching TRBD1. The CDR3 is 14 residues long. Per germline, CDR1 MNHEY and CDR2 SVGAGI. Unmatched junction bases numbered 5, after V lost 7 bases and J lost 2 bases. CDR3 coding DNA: TGTGCCAGCACACCGGGACAGGCCACAGATACGCAGTATTTT. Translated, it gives CASTPGQATDTQYF.

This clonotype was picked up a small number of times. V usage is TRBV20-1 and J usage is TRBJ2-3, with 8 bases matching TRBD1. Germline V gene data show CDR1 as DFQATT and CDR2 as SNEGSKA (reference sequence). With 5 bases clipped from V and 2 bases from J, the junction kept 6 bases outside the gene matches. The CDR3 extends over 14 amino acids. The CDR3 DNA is TGCAGTGCTGCAGGGGGCCGCGACACAGATACGCAGTATTTT. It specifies CSAAGGRDTDTQYF.

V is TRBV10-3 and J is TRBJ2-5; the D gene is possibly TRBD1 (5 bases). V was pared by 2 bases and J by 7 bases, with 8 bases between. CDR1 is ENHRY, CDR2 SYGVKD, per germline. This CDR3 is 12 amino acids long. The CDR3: CAISEVQGTQYF. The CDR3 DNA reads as TGTGCCATCAGTGAGGTCCAGGGGACCCAGTACTTC.